This T cell receptor (beta chain) was recorded in a study of blood T cells in healthy people across ages. As regards this clonotype: Possible read error: a much larger clone is one base away.

V dropped 3 bases and J dropped 3 bases, with 6 bases sitting between them. Germline CDR1 is SQVTM and CDR2 is ANQGSEA. The CDR3 is 11 residues long. A second PCR, run for about 6 to 12 cycles, used a sample-barcoded 5' primer plus a J-beta primer mix. TCRdb used MiXCR to reprocess the 5' RACE reads, holding one entry per CDR3 protein. The sample comprises about a million distinct CDR3 sequences, roughly 51% of which are singletons, and about 20% rests with the top ten. Material for sequencing was blood. The TCR was taken from a woman between 55 and 75 years old in good health. The chain uses TRBV29-1 and TRBJ2-7, with no clear D. Here the CDR3 reads CSVDTGYEQYF. The CDR3, as DNA: TGCAGCGTTGATACCGGCTACGAGCAGTACTTC.